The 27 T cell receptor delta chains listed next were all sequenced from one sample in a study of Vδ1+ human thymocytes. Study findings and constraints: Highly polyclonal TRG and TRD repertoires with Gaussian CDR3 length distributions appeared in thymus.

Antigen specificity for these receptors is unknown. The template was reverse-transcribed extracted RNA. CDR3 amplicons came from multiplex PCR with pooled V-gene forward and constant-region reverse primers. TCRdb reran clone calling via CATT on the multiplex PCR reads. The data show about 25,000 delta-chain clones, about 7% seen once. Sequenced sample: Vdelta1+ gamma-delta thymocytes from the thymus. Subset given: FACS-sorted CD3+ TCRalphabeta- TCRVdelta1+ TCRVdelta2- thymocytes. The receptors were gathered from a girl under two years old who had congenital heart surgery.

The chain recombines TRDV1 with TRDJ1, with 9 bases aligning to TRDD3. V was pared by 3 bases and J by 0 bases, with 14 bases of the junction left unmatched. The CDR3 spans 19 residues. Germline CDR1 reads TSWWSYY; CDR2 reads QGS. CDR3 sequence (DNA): TGTGCTCTTGGGGACTTTCGATTACTGGGGGACCCGTACACCGATAAACTCATCTTT. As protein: CALGDFRLLGDPYTDKLIF.

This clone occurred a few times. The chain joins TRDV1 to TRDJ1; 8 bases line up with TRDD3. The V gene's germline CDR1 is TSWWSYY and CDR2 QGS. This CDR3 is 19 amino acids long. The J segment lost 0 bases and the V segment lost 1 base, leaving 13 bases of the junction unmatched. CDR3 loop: CALGEPSANWGVYTDKLIF. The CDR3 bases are TGTGCTCTTGGGGAACCTTCGGCGAACTGGGGGGTCTACACCGATAAACTCATCTTT.

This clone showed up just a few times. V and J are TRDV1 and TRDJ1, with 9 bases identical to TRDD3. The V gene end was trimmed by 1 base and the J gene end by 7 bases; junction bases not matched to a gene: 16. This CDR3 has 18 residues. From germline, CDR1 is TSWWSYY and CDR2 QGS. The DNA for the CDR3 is TGTGCTCTTGGGGAACGGCGAATACTGGGGGACTTTGGGGGTAAACTCATCTTT. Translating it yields CALGERRILGDFGGKLIF.

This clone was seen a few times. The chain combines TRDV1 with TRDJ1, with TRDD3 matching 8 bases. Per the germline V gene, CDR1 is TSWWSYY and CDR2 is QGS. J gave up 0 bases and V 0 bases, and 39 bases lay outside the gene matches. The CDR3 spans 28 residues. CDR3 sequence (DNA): TGTGCTCTTGGGGAACTAAATTTTCTACTGTCATCGGTGGGCCGACCGGTAGCTGGGGGACCCAACACCGATAAACTCATCTTT. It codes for CALGELNFLLSSVGRPVAGGPNTDKLIF.

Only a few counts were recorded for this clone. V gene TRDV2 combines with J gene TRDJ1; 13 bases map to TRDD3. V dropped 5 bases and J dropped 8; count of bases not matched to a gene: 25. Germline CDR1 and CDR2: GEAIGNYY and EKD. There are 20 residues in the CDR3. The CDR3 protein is CACGGTPGSVLGDTLDKLIF. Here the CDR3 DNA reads TGTGCCTGTGGTGGTACTCCGGGGTCGGTACTGGGGGATACGCTAGACAAACTCATCTTT.

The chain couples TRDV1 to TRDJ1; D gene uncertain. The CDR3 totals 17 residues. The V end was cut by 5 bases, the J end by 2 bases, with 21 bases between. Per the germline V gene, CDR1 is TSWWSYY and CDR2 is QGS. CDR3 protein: CALGTEAPECATDKLIF. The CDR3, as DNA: TGTGCTCTTGGGACCGAGGCCCCCGAATGTGCGACCGATAAACTCATCTTT.

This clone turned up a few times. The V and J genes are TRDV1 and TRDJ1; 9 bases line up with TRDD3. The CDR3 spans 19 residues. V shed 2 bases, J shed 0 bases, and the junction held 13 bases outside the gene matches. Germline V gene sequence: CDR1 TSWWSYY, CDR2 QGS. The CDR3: CALGESSSWGMRNTDKLIF. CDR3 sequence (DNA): TGTGCTCTTGGGGAAAGCTCTAGCTGGGGGATGCGGAACACCGATAAACTCATCTTT.

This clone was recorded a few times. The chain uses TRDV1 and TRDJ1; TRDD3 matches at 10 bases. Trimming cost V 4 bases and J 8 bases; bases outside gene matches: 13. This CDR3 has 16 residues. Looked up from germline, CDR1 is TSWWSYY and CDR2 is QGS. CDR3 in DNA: TGTGCTCTTGGGGCCCTCGTCGGGGGATACGCGGAGAAACTCATCTTT. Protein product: CALGALVGGYAEKLIF.

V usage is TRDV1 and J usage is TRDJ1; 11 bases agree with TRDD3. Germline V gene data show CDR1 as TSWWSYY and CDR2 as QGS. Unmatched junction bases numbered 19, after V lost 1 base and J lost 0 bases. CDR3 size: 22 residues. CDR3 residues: CALGEPRFAGYWGIKYTDKLIF. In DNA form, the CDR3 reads TGTGCTCTTGGGGAACCCCGCTTCGCTGGGTACTGGGGGATAAAGTACACCGATAAACTCATCTTT.

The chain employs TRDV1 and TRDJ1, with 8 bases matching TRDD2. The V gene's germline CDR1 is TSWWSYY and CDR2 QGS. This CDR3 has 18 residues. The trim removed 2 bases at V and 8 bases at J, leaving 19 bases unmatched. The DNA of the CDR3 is TGTGCTCTTGGGGAAAGGTCAACTTCCTACAGAAGGGCGGCCAAACTCATCTTT. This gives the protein CALGERSTSYRRAAKLIF.

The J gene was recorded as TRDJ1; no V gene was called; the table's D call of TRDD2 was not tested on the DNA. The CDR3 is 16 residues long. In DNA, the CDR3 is TGTGCTGTTGTCCTCCTTCCTAAGTATAGAATCGATAAACTCATCTTT. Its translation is CAVVLLPKYRIDKLIF.

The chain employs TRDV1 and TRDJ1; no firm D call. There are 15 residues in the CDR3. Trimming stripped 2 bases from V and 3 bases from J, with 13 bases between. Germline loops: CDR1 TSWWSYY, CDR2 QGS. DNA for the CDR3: TGTGCTCTTGGGGAAAGCGTGGGTGGTCCCGATAAACTCATCTTT. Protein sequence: CALGESVGGPDKLIF.

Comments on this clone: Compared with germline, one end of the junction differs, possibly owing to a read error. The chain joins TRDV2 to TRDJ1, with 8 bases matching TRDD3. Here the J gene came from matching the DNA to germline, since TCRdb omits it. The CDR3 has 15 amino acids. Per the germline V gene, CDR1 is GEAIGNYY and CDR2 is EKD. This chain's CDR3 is CARDSTGGYTYKLIF. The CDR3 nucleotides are TGTGCCCGTGACAGTACTGGGGGGTACACCTATAAACTCATCTTT.

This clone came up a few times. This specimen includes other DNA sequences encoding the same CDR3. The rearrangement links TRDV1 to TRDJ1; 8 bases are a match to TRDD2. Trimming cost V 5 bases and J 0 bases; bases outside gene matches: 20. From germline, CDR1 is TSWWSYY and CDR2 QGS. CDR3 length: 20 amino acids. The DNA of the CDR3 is TGTGCTCTTGGGCCCCGCCTTCCTATCGCCCCTGGGGCGTACACCGATAAACTCATCTTT. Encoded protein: CALGPRLPIAPGAYTDKLIF.

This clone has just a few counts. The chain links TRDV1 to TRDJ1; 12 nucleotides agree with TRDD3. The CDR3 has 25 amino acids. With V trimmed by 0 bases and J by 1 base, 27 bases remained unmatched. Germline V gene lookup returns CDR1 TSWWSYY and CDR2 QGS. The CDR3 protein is CALGELTTHLRPCTGGYLVTDKLIF. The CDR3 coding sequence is TGTGCTCTTGGGGAACTAACCACCCACCTACGACCTTGTACTGGGGGATACCTAGTCACCGATAAACTCATCTTT.

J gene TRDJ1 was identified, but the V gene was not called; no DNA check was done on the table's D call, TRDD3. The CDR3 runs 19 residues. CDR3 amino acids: CALGEPSNRLFHGTDKLIF. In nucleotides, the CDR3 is TGTGCTCTTGGGGAACCTTCTAACCGCCTCTTCCACGGTACCGATAAACTCATCTTT.

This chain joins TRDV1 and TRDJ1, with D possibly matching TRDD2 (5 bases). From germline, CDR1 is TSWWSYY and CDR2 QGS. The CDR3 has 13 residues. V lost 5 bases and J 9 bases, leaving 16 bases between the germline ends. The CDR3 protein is CALGTLPPGELIF. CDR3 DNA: TGTGCTCTTGGGACCCTACCTCCTGGCGAACTCATCTTT.

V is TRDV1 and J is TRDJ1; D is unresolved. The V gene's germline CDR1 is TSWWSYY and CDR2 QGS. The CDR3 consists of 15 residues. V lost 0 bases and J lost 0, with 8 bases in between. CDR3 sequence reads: CALGELEVYTDKLIF. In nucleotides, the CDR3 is TGTGCTCTTGGGGAACTGGAGGTGTACACCGATAAACTCATCTTT.

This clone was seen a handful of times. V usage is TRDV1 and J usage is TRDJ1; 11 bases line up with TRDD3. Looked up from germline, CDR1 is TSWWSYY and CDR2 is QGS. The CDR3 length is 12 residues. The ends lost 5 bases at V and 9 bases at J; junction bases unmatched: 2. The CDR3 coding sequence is TGTGCTCTTGGGTGGGGGATACGCGAACTCATCTTT. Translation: CALGWGIRELIF.

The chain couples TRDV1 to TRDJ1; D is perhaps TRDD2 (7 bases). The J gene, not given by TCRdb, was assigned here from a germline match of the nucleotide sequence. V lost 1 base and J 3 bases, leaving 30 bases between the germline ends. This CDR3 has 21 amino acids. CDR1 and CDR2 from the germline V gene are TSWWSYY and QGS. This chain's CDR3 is CALGEPIPTGGTGSAADKLIF. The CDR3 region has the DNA TGTGCTCTTGGGGAACCGATTCCTACCGGGGGGACGGGGTCCGCAGCCGATAAACTCATCTTT.

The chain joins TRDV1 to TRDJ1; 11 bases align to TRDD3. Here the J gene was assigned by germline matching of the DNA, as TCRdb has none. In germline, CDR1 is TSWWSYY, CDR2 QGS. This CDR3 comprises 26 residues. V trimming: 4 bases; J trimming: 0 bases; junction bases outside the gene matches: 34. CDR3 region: CALGGSYPAGPLTGGYLPRYTDKLIF. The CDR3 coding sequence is TGTGCTCTTGGGGGATCCTACCCCGCTGGCCCGCTGACTGGGGGATATCTCCCGCGGTACACCGATAAACTCATCTTT.

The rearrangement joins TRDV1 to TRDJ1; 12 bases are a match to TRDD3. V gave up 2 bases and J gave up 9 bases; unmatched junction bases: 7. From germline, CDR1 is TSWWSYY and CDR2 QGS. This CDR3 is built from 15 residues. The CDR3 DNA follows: TGTGCTCTTGGGGAAAGCTTCCCTGGGGGATACGAACTCATCTTT. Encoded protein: CALGESFPGGYELIF.

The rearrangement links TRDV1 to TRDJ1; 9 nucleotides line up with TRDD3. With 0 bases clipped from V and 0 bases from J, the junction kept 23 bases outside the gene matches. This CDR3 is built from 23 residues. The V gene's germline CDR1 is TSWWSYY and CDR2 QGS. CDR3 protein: CALGELLAAFSLLGEDYTDKLIF. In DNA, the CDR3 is TGTGCTCTTGGGGAACTATTAGCGGCCTTCTCCCTACTGGGGGAGGATTACACCGATAAACTCATCTTT.

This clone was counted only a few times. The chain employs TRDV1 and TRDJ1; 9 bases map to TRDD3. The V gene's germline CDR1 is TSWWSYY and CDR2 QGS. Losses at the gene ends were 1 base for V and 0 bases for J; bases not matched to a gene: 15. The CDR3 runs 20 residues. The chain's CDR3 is CALGEPHCATGGKDTDKLIF. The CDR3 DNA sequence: TGTGCTCTTGGGGAACCCCACTGCGCTACTGGGGGAAAAGACACCGATAAACTCATCTTT.

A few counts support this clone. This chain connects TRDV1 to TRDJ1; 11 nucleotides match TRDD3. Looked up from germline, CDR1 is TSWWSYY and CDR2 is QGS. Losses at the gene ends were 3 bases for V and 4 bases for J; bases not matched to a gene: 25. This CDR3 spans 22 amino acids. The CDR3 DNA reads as TGTGCTCTTGGGGAGGTTCAGCCTTCGGGACTGGGGGATAGAGATTGGGGCGATAAACTCATCTTT. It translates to CALGEVQPSGLGDRDWGDKLIF.

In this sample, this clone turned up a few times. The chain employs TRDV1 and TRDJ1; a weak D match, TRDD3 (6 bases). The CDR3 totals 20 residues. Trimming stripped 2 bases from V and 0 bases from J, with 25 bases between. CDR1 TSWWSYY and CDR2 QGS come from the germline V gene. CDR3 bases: TGTGCTCTTGGGGAAAAGGTTTGCGTGGGGTACTGGGAGTACACCGATAAACTCATCTTT. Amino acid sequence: CALGEKVCVGYWEYTDKLIF.

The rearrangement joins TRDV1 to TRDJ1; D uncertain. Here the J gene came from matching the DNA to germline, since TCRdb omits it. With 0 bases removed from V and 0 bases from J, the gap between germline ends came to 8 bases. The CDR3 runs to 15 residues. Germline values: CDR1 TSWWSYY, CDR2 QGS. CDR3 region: CALGELHQYTDKLIF. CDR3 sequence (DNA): TGTGCTCTTGGGGAACTGCACCAGTACACCGATAAACTCATCTTT.